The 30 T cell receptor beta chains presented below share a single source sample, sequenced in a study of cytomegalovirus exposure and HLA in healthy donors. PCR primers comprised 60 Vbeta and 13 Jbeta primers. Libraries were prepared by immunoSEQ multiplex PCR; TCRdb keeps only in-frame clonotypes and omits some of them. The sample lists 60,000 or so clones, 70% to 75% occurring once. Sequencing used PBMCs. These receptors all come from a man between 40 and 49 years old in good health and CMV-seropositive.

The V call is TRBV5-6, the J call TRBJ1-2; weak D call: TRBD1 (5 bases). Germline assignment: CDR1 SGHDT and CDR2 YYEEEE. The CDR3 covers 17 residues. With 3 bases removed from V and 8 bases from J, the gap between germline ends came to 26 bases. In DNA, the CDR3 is TGTGCCAGCAGCTCGGTATTTAGGGGTGGGTCAAATGCGGGCTACACCTTC. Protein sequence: CASSSVFRGGSNAGYTF. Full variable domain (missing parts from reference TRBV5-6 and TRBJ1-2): DAGVTQSPTHLIKTRGQQVTLRCSPKSGHDTVSWYQQALGQGPQFIFQYYEEEERQRGNFPDRFSGHQFPNYSSELNVNALLLGDSALYLCASSSVFRGGSNAGYTFGSGTRLTVV.

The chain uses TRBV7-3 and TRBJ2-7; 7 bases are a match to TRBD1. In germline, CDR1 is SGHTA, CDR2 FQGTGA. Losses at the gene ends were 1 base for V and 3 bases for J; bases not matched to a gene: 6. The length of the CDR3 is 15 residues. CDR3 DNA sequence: TGTGCCAGCAGCTTAATTTCCAACAGGGGCTACGAGCAGTACTTC. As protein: CASSLISNRGYEQYF.

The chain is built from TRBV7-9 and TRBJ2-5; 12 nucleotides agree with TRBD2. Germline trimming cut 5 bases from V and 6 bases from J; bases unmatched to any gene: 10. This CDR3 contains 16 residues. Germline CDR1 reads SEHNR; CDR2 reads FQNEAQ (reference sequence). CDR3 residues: CASSPGLAGLSKTQYF. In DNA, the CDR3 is TGTGCCAGCAGCCCCGGACTAGCGGGGTTGTCAAAGACCCAGTACTTC.

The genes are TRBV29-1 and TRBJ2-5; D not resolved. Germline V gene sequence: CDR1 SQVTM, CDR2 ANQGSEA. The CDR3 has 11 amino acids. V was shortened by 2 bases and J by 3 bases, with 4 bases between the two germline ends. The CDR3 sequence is CSVEQKETQYF. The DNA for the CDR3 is TGCAGCGTTGAACAGAAAGAGACCCAGTACTTC.

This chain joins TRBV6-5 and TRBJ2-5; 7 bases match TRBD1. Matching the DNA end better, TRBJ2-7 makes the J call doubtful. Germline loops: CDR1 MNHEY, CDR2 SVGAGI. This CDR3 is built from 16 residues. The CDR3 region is CASSYSETGRSYEQYF. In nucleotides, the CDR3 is TGTGCCAGCAGTTACTCTGAGACAGGGAGATCCTACGAGCAGTACTTC.

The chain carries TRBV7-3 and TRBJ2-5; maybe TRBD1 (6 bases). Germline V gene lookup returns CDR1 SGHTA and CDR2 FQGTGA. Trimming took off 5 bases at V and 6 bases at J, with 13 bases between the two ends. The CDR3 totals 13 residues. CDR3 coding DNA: TGTGCCAGCAGCCCCACAGGGACCAAGACCCAGTACTTC. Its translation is CASSPTGTKTQYF.

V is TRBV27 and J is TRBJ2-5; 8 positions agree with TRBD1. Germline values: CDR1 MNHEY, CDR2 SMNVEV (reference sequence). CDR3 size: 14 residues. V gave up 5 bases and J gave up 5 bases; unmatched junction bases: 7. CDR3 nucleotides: TGTGCCAGCAGTACCAGGGGGCGCCTTGAGACCCAGTACTTC. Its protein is CASSTRGRLETQYF.

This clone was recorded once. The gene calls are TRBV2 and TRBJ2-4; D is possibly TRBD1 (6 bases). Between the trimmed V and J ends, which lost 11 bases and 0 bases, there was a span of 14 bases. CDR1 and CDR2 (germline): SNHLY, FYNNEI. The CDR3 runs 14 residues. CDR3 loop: CAGTTGLAKNIQYF. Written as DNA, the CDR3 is TGTGCCGGCACGACAGGTTTAGCCAAAAACATTCAGTACTTC.

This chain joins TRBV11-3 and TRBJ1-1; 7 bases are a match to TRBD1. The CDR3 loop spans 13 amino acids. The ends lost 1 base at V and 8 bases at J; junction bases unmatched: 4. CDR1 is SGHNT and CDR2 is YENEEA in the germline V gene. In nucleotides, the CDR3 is TGTGCCAGCAGCTTAGGAGGGGGCGCCGAAGCTTTCTTT. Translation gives CASSLGGGAEAFF.

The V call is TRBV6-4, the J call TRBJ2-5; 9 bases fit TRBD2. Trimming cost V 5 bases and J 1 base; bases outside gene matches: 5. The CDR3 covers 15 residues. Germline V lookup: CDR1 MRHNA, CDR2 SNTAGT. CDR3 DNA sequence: TGTGCCAGCAGTTTTAGCGGGGGCCCCCAAGAGACCCAGTACTTC. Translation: CASSFSGGPQETQYF.

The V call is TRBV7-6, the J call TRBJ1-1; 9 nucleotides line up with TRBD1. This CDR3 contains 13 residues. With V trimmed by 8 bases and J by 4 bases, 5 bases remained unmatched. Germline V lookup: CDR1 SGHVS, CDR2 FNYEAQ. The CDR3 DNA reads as TGTGCCAGCGCCATGACAGGGGGCACTGAAGCTTTCTTT. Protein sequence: CASAMTGGTEAFF.

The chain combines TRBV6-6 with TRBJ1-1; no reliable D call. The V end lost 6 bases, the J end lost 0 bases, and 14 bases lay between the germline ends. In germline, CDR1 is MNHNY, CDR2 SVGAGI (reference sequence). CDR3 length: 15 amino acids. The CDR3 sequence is CASRDIQTMNTEAFF. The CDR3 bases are TGTGCCAGCAGGGATATACAGACAATGAACACTGAAGCTTTCTTT.

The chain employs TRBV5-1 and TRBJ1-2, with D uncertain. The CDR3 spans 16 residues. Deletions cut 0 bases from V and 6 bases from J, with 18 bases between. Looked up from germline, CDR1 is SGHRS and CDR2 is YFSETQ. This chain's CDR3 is CASSLGVGGIINGYTF. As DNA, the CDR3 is TGCGCCAGCAGCTTGGGAGTCGGAGGGATCATAAATGGCTACACCTTC. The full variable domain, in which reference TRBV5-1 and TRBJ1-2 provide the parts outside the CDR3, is KAGVTQTPRYLIKTRGQQVTLSCSPISGHRSVSWYQQTPGQGLQFLFEYFSETQRNKGNFPGRFSGRQFSNSRSEMNVSTLELGDSALYLCASSLGVGGIINGYTFGSGTRLTVV.

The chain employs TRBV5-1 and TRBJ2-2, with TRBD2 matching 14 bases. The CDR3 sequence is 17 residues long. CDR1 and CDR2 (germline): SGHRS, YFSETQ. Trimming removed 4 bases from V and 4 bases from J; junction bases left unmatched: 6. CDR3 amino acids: CASSQRLAGGPTGELFF. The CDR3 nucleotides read TGCGCCAGCAGCCAAAGACTAGCGGGGGGGCCCACCGGGGAGCTGTTTTTT.

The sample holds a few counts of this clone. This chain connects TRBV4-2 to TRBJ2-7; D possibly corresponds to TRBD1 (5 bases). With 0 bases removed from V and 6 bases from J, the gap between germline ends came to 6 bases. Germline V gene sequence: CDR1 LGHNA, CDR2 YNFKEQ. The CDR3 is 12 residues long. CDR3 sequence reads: CASSQDTGEQYF. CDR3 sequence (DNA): TGTGCCAGCAGCCAAGATACAGGCGAGCAGTACTTC.

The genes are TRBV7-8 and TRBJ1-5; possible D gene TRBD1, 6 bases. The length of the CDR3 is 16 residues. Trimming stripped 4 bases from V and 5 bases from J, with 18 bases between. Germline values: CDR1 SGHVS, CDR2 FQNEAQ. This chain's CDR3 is CASSSHRDTIYQPQHF. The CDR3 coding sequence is TGTGCCAGCAGCTCGCACCGGGACACTATTTATCAGCCCCAGCATTTT. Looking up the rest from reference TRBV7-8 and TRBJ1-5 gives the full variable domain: GAGVSQSPRYKVAKRGQDVALRCDPISGHVSLFWYQQALGQGPEFLTYFQNEAQLDKSGLPSDRFFAERPEGSVSTLKIQRTQQEDSAVYLCASSSHRDTIYQPQHFGDGTRLSIL.

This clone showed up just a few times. The CDR3 here is CASSEAWGGLSYTF. The DNA of the CDR3 is TGTGCCAGCAGTGAAGCGTGGGGGGGATTAAGCTACACCTTC. The chain uses TRBV2 and TRBJ1-2; D perhaps matches TRBD1 (5 bases). This CDR3 region has 14 residues. From germline, CDR1 is SNHLY and CDR2 FYNNEI. V gave up 0 bases and J gave up 9 bases, with 14 bases separating them.

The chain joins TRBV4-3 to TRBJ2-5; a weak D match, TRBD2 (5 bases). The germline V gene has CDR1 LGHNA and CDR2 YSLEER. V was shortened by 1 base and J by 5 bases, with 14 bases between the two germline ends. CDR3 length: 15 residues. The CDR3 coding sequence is TGCGCCAGCAGCCAAGGGCCTCCCCGCGGGGAGACCCAGTACTTC. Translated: CASSQGPPRGETQYF.

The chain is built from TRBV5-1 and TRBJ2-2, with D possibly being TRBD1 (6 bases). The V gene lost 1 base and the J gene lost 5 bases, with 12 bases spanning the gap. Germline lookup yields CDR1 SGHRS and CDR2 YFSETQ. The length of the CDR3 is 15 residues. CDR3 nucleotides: TGCGCCAGCAGCTTGAACAGGGTGAGAACCGGGGAGCTGTTTTTT. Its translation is CASSLNRVRTGELFF. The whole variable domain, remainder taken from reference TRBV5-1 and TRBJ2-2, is KAGVTQTPRYLIKTRGQQVTLSCSPISGHRSVSWYQQTPGQGLQFLFEYFSETQRNKGNFPGRFSGRQFSNSRSEMNVSTLELGDSALYLCASSLNRVRTGELFFGEGSRLTVL.

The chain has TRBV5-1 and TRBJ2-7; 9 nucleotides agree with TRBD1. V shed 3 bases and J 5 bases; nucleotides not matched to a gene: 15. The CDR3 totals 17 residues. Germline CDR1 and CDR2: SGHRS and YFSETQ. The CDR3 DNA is TGCGCCAGCAGCTCGTTCCAAACCGGGACAGGGAAGGACGAGCAGTACTTC. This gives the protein CASSSFQTGTGKDEQYF.

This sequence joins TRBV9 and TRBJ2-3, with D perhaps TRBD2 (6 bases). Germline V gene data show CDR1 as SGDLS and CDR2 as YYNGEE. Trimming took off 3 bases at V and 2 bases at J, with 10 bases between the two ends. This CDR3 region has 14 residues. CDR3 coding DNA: TGTGCCAGCAGCGGGGACTCTTACACAGATACGCAGTATTTT. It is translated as CASSGDSYTDTQYF.

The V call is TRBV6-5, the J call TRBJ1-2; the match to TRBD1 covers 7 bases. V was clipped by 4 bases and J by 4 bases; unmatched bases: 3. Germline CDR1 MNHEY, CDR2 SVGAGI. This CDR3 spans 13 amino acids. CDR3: CASSWDRLYGYTF. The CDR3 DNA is TGTGCCAGCAGTTGGGACAGACTCTATGGCTACACCTTC.

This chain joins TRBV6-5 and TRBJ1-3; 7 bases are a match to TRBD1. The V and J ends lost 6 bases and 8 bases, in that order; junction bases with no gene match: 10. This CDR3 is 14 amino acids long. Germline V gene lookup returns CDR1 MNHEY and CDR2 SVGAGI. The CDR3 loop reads CASSSGQVVDTIYF. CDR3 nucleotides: TGTGCCAGCAGCTCCGGACAGGTAGTGGACACCATATATTTT.

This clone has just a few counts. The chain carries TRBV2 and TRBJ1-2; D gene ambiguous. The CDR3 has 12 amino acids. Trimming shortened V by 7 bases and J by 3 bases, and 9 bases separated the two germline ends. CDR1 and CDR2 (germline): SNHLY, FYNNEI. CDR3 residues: CASTAMDYGYTF. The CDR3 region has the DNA TGTGCCAGCACCGCTATGGACTATGGCTACACCTTC.

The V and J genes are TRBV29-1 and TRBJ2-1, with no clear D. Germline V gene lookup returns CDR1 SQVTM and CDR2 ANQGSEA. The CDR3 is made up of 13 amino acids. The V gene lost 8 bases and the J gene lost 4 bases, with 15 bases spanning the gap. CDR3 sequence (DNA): TGCAGCCTAGAAACGGGTGGGTACAATGAGCAGTTCTTC. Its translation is CSLETGGYNEQFF.

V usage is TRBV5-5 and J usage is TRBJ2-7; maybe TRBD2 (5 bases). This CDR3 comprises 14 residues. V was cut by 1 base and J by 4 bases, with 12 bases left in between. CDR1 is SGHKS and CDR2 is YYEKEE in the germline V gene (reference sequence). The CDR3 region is CASSLTSTTYEQYF. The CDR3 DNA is TGTGCCAGCAGCTTGACTAGTACGACGTACGAGCAGTACTTC. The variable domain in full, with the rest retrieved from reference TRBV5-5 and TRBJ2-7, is DAGVTQSPTHLIKTRGQQVTLRCSPISGHKSVSWYQQVLGQGPQFIFQYYEKEERGRGNFPDRFSARQFPNYSSELNVNALLLGDSALYLCASSLTSTTYEQYFGPGTRLTVT.

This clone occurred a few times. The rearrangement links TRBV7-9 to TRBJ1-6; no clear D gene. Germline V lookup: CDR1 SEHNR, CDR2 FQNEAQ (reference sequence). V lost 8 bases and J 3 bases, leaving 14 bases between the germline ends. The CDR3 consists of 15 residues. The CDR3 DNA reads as TGTGCCAGCGGGAGTTGGAGGCGCTATAATTCACCCCTCCACTTT. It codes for CASGSWRRYNSPLHF.

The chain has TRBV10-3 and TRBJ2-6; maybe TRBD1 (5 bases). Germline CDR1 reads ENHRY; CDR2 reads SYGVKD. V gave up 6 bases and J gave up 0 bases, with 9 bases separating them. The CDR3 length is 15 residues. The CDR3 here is CAISLDSSGANVLTF. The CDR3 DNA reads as TGTGCCATCAGCCTCGACAGCTCTGGGGCCAACGTCCTGACTTTC.

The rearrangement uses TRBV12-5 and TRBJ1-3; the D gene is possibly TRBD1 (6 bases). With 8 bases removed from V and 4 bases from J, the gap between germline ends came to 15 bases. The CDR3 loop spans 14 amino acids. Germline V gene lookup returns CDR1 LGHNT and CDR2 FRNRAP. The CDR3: CASQDRLGGNTIYF. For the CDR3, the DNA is TGTGCTAGTCAAGACAGGCTAGGAGGAAACACCATATATTTT.

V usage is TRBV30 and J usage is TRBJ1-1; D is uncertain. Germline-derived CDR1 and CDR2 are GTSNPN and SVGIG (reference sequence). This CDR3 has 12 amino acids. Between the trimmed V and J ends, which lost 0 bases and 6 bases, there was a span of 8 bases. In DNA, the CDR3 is TGTGCCTGGAGTGTATCTGGCCCTGAAGCTTTCTTT. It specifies CAWSVSGPEAFF.